Listed here are 22 T cell receptor beta chains from one sample, sequenced in a study of cytomegalovirus exposure and HLA in healthy donors. A multiplex PCR was run with 60 Vbeta primers and 13 Jbeta primers. This table comes from immunoSEQ multiplex PCR, and its TCRdb copy is limited to in-frame clones, with some not included. This sample has 150,000 to 200,000 clones, with roughly 80% found just once. Sequencing was performed on PBMCs. The receptor source for this set is a woman aged 45-59 years in good health and CMV-seronegative.

V gene TRBV4-3 combines with J gene TRBJ2-3, with D perhaps TRBD1 (7 bases). CDR3 length: 13 amino acids. Trimming took 4 bases from V and 6 from J, leaving 11 bases between them. CDR1 is LGHNA and CDR2 is YSLEER in the germline V gene. DNA for the CDR3: TGCGCCAGCAGCCCCAGGGGGGCGGATACGCAGTATTTT. As protein: CASSPRGADTQYF.

The gene calls are TRBV5-1 and TRBJ2-7, with TRBD1 identical over 8 bases. Germline values: CDR1 SGHRS, CDR2 YFSETQ. The CDR3 totals 19 residues. Germline trimming cut 4 bases from V and 2 bases from J; bases unmatched to any gene: 20. Here the CDR3 reads CASSQRRTGNLQSPYEQYF. The CDR3 nucleotides read TGCGCCAGCAGCCAAAGGAGGACAGGGAACCTTCAATCTCCCTACGAGCAGTACTTC.

V is TRBV6-4 and J is TRBJ2-1, with D possibly TRBD2 on 6 matching bases. The germline V and J ends were trimmed by 5 bases and 8 bases, with 16 bases remaining between them. Germline values: CDR1 MRHNA, CDR2 SNTAGT. This CDR3 is 14 amino acids long. As DNA, the CDR3 is TGTGCCAGCAGTTCACTAGCCCAACCGCATGAGCAGTTCTTC. Its translation is CASSSLAQPHEQFF.

The rearrangement links TRBV27 to TRBJ2-1; 16 bases are a match to TRBD2. CDR1 and CDR2 (germline): MNHEY, SMNVEV (reference sequence). The V and J ends lost 4 bases and 9 bases, in that order; junction bases with no gene match: 12. The CDR3 length is 18 residues. The CDR3 protein is CASSSGTSGRVRSGEQFF. CDR3 nucleotides: TGTGCCAGCAGTTCCGGGACTAGCGGGAGGGTACGTAGTGGTGAGCAGTTCTTC.

This chain joins TRBV28 and TRBJ1-4; tentative D call: TRBD1 (5 bases). This CDR3 region has 14 residues. CDR1 is MDHEN, CDR2 SYDVKM, per germline. Between the trimmed V and J ends, which lost 2 bases and 6 bases, there was a span of 10 bases. The CDR3 coding sequence is TGTGCCAGCAGTTTACGGGCAGGGCATGAAAAACTGTTTTTT. Protein: CASSLRAGHEKLFF.

DNA for the CDR3: TGTGCCAGCAGTTACCCGGAGATCTCCAATGAGCAGTTCTTC. It encodes CASSYPEISNEQFF. The chain combines TRBV6-6 with TRBJ2-1, with D unresolved. There are 14 residues in the CDR3. Germline V gene sequence: CDR1 MNHNY, CDR2 SVGAGI (reference sequence). Trimming stripped 2 bases from V and 6 bases from J, with 11 bases between.

The chain is built from TRBV28 and TRBJ1-4; D gene ambiguous. The CDR3 has 11 amino acids. The ends were cut back, 6 bases at V and 4 bases at J, with 3 bases in the middle. Germline loops: CDR1 MDHEN, CDR2 SYDVKM. The CDR3 reads CASSLNEKLFF. In nucleotides, the CDR3 is TGTGCCAGCAGCCTTAATGAAAAACTGTTTTTT.

The rearrangement uses TRBV5-8 and TRBJ1-5; D possibly corresponds to TRBD1 (5 bases). With 0 bases removed from V and 0 bases from J, the gap between germline ends came to 10 bases. This CDR3 has 16 residues. The germline gives CDR1 SGHTS, CDR2 YDEGEE. CDR3 sequence reads: CASSLGQFISNQPQHF. In DNA, the CDR3 is TGTGCCAGCAGCTTGGGACAGTTTATTAGCAATCAGCCCCAGCATTTT.

This clone was counted a single time. The chain has TRBV28 and TRBJ1-5; D remains ambiguous. V was cut by 6 bases and J by 10 bases, with 10 bases left in between. This CDR3 spans 11 amino acids. The V gene's germline CDR1 is MDHEN and CDR2 SYDVKM. In DNA, the CDR3 is TGTGCCAGCAGCCTAGGTGGTCCCCAGCATTTT. It codes for CASSLGGPQHF.

V and J are TRBV6-6 and TRBJ2-2, with 10 bases fitting TRBD1. The V gene's germline CDR1 is MNHNY and CDR2 SVGAGI (reference sequence). The length of the CDR3 is 15 residues. The V and J ends lost 2 bases and 4 bases, in that order; junction bases with no gene match: 1. The DNA for the CDR3 is TGTGCCAGCAGTTACCGGACAGGGGGCACCGGGGAGCTGTTTTTT. This encodes CASSYRTGGTGELFF.

The J gene is TRBJ1-2, the V gene TRBV4-3, with TRBD1 matching 9 bases. The length of the CDR3 is 18 residues. Germline assignment: CDR1 LGHNA and CDR2 YSLEER. Losses at the gene ends were 1 base for V and 8 bases for J; bases not matched to a gene: 17. The CDR3 bases are TGCGCCAGCAGCCAAGTTTTAGGGACAGGGAGAGAGGGTGTAGGCTACACCTTC. Translated, it gives CASSQVLGTGREGVGYTF.

The chain couples TRBV9 to TRBJ1-2; D is unresolved. The CDR3 is made up of 12 amino acids. Germline-derived CDR1 and CDR2 are SGDLS and YYNGEE. V lost 0 bases and J 6 bases, leaving 6 bases between the germline ends. This CDR3 reads CASSVVGDGYTF. The CDR3 coding sequence is TGTGCCAGCAGCGTAGTCGGGGATGGCTACACCTTC.

The chain uses TRBV5-6 and TRBJ1-1, with 7 bases identical to TRBD1. The CDR3 runs 17 residues. Trimming took 0 bases from V and 0 from J; bases not matched to a gene: 8. Germline values: CDR1 SGHDT, CDR2 YYEEEE. The CDR3 DNA reads as TGTGCCAGCAGCTTGGTAGGGACAGCCACCATGAACACTGAAGCTTTCTTT. Translated: CASSLVGTATMNTEAFF.

This sequence joins TRBV7-2 and TRBJ1-1; 7 nucleotides match TRBD1. V lost 4 bases to trimming and J lost 4 bases; unmatched junction nucleotides: 3. From germline, CDR1 is SGHTA and CDR2 FQGNSA. This CDR3 is built from 13 residues. The CDR3 sequence: CASSSDRATEAFF. For the CDR3, the DNA is TGTGCCAGCAGCTCCGACAGGGCCACTGAAGCTTTCTTT.

This clone occurred once. V gene TRBV18 combines with J gene TRBJ1-2; 8 bases are a match to TRBD1. After removal of 4 bases from V and 7 bases from J, the junction contained 5 bases not matched to a gene. The length of the CDR3 is 13 residues. In germline, CDR1 is KGHSH, CDR2 LQKENI. CDR3 nucleotides: TGTGCCAGCTCACTAGCTCAGGGGGCTGGCTACACCTTC. It specifies CASSLAQGAGYTF.

The V gene is TRBV4-3, the J gene TRBJ1-4; 10 bases are shared with TRBD1. Trimming cost V 1 base and J 0 bases; bases outside gene matches: 5. The V gene's germline CDR1 is LGHNA and CDR2 YSLEER. This CDR3 is 18 amino acids long. The CDR3 region is CASSQVPGQGATNEKLFF. Written as DNA, the CDR3 is TGCGCCAGCAGCCAAGTACCCGGACAGGGGGCAACTAATGAAAAACTGTTTTTT.

This rearrangement joins TRBV28 to TRBJ1-4; TRBD1 matches 7 bases. The CDR3 covers 15 residues. V lost 3 bases, J lost 6 bases, and 7 bases stayed unmatched. Germline lookup yields CDR1 MDHEN and CDR2 SYDVKM. CDR3 sequence: CASSLSRTGDEKLFF. The CDR3 DNA reads TGTGCCAGCAGTTTGTCACGGACAGGAGATGAAAAACTGTTTTTT.

This chain connects TRBV2 to TRBJ2-5; the match to TRBD1 covers 9 bases. This CDR3 region has 14 residues. The germline gives CDR1 SNHLY, CDR2 FYNNEI. V lost 6 bases to trimming and J lost 2 bases; unmatched junction nucleotides: 4. The CDR3 reads CASSADRGQETQYF. The DNA for the CDR3 is TGTGCCAGCAGCGCTGACAGGGGGCAAGAGACCCAGTACTTC.

This clone was recorded once. CDR3 nucleotide sequence: TGTGCCAGCAGCATCTCGCTTGGTAGCGGGAGGACAGATACGCAGTATTTT. Protein: CASSISLGSGRTDTQYF. The rearrangement uses TRBV28 and TRBJ2-3; 10 bases match TRBD2. This CDR3 has 17 amino acids. Trimming removed 6 bases from V and 3 bases from J; junction bases left unmatched: 12. CDR1 is MDHEN, CDR2 SYDVKM, per germline.

V usage is TRBV18 and J usage is TRBJ1-5; the match to TRBD1 covers 7 bases. CDR3 length: 16 amino acids. CDR1 is KGHSH and CDR2 is LQKENI in the germline V gene. J was trimmed by 0 bases and V by 1 base; bases with no gene match: 3. The CDR3 loop reads CASSPLGQSSNQPQHF. CDR3 sequence (DNA): TGTGCCAGCTCACCACTGGGACAGTCTAGCAATCAGCCCCAGCATTTT. Variable domain in full (rest from reference TRBV18 and TRBJ1-5): NAGVMQNPRHLVRRRGQEARLRCSPMKGHSHVYWYRQLPEEGLKFMVYLQKENIIDESGMPKERFSAEFPKEGPSILRIQQVVRGDSAAYFCASSPLGQSSNQPQHFGDGTRLSIL.

This rearrangement joins TRBV5-1 to TRBJ1-1, with D tentatively TRBD1 (5 bases). Trimming removed 2 bases from V and 5 bases from J, with 7 bases in between. Germline assignment: CDR1 SGHRS and CDR2 YFSETQ. The CDR3 extends over 12 amino acids. Written as DNA, the CDR3 is TGCGCCAGCAGCTTTAGGGGTACTGAAGCTTTCTTT. The encoded protein is CASSFRGTEAFF.

V is TRBV7-8 and J is TRBJ1-2; unclear D gene. Deletions cut 1 base from V and 1 base from J, with 7 bases between. CDR3 length: 14 residues. Per the germline V gene, CDR1 is SGHVS and CDR2 is FQNEAQ. The CDR3 protein is CASSLGPRNYGYTF. In nucleotides, the CDR3 is TGTGCCAGCAGCTTAGGCCCGCGTAACTATGGCTACACCTTC.